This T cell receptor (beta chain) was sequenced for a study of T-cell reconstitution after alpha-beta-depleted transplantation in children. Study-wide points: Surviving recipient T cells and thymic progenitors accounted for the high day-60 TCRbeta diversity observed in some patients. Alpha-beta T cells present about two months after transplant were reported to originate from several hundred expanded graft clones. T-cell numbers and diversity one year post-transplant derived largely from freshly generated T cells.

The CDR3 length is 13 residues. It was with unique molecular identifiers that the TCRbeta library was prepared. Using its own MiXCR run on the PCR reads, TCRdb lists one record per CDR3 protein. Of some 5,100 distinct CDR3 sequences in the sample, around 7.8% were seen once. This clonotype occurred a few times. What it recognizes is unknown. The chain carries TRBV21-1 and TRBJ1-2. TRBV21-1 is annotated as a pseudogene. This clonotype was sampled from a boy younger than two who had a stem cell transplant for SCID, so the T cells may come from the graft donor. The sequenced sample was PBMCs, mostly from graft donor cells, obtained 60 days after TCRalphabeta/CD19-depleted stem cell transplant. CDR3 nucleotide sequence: TGTGCCAGCAGAGGGGAGGGAAGCTATGGCTACACCTTC. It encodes CASRGEGSYGYTF.